The clone carrying this T cell receptor (beta chain) was counted between two and nine times. Using immunoSEQ multiplex PCR, the repertoire was profiled, and TCRdb retains in-frame clones only, with some absent. The sample has around 300,000 clones; just under 90% are singletons. This record comes from a study of blood T cell repertoires in COVID-19. V lost 4 bases and J 3 bases, leaving 14 bases between the germline ends. The germline V gene encodes CDR1 SGDLS and CDR2 YYNGEE. The CDR3 has 14 residues. What was sequenced was peripheral blood. The TCR was taken from a woman between 50 and 59 years old with COVID-19, enrolled during active disease. The chain has TRBV9 and TRBJ2-7; D gene ambiguous. The CDR3 DNA reads as TGTGCCAGCAGCCCCGACATGATGCGCTACGAGCAGTACTTC. This sequence encodes CASSPDMMRYEQYF.